These T cell receptor beta chains were read from a single sample in a study of blood T cell repertoires in COVID-19. Clones were read by immunoSEQ multiplex PCR, and TCRdb kept only the in-frame ones, dropping some. The sample consists of around 190,000 clones, 75% to 90% of them appearing once. The sample taken for sequencing was peripheral blood. The origin of the receptors is a woman in her 70s with COVID-19, enrolled during active disease. Each CDR3 is given with its conserved first and last residue. The size entry is marked missing in some rows and otherwise reads once, few, many or a size class.

V: TRBV14; size: NA; CDR3: CASSHVGEIYF
V: TRBV19; size: NA; CDR3: CASSEGGVGWQFF
V: TRBV28; size: NA; CDR3: CASSSPGTGIYQPQHF
V: TRBV19; size: NA; CDR3: CASTPAGGPRLF
V: TRBV6-5; size: NA; CDR3: CASSSSNSYNEQFF
V: TRBV28; size: NA; CDR3: CASSSQRQVTNSPLHF
V: TRBV5-1; size: once; CDR3: CASSLGYLPGANVLTF
V: TRBV5-4; size: NA; CDR3: CASSPGTTDGYYEQYF
V: TRBV5-4; size: NA; CDR3: CASSLEARGSIQYF
V: TRBV7-2; size: NA; CDR3: CASSRTSGSSYEQYF
V: TRBV5-1; size: NA; CDR3: CASSLGQGNTHTEAFF
V: TRBV6-5; size: NA; CDR3: CASSYSLSSTTPEAFF
V: TRBV18; size: NA; CDR3: CASSPIRDRETEAFF
V: TRBV5-1; size: NA; CDR3: CASSEGAGTSGSYEQYF
V: TRBV3-1/TRBV3-2; size: once; CDR3: CASSQDPRSTDTQYF
V: TRBV5-4; size: NA; CDR3: CASSLRDNTDTQYF
V: TRBV3-1/TRBV3-2; size: once; CDR3: CASSHPQGYGYTF
V: TRBV30; size: NA; CDR3: CAWGRAGGSPKDQYF
V: TRBV10-1; size: NA; CDR3: CASSESRTGGPAEAFF
V: TRBV7-2; size: NA; CDR3: CASSLEGAGGPNEQFF
V: TRBV7-2; size: NA; CDR3: CASSLRLAGTDTQYF
V: TRBV7-2; size: NA; CDR3: CASRLKLASGTDTQYF
V: TRBV5-1; size: NA; CDR3: CASSLQGANEKLFF
V: TRBV18; size: few; CDR3: CASSPLAGESGYTF
V: TRBV6-1; size: once; CDR3: CASSDAGEAAETQYF
V: TRBV6-1; size: NA; CDR3: CASSGIEYRGFGELFF
V: TRBV28; size: NA; CDR3: CASSLTYNQPQHF
V: TRBV10-2; size: once; CDR3: CASSESGGGQPQHF
V: TRBV5-1; size: NA; CDR3: CASTAGRPPYEQYF
V: TRBV18; size: once; CDR3: CASSPFPGSESGYTF
V: TRBV19; size: once; CDR3: CASSSSAQETQYF
V: TRBV20-1; size: NA; CDR3: CSAYRQNIQYF
V: TRBV11-3; size: NA; CDR3: CASSLDRGDTQYF
V: TRBV25-1; size: NA; CDR3: CASRADPGTDTQYF
V: TRBV12-2; size: NA; CDR3: CASRSDRGEDSPLHF
V: TRBV2; size: NA; CDR3: CASRRDYEQYF
V: TRBV15; size: NA; CDR3: CATSRSGYEQYF
V: TRBV5-1; size: NA; CDR3: CASKQQGWTEAFF
V: TRBV6-5; size: NA; CDR3: CASSEGYTEAFF
V: TRBV14; size: NA; CDR3: CASSPLGLAGTYEQYF
V: TRBV5-6; size: once; CDR3: CASSLRELMPHNSPLHF
V: TRBV2; size: NA; CDR3: CASSEMNGLEGEQFF
V: TRBV19; size: NA; CDR3: CASSIIRDFQRLFF
V: TRBV2; size: NA; CDR3: CASSPTGGAFNEQFF
V: TRBV7-9; size: NA; CDR3: CASSGGLAGVSAGELFF
V: TRBV6-1; size: NA; CDR3: CASSEAGRGEQFF
V: TRBV3-1/TRBV3-2; size: NA; CDR3: CASSQVCRDRGRNEQFF
V: TRBV6-5; size: NA; CDR3: CASREGQGNQPQHF
V: TRBV2; size: NA; CDR3: CASSEEATGQAVTDTQYF
V: TRBV5-6; size: NA; CDR3: CASSLIVGGITDTQYF
V: TRBV11-2; size: once; CDR3: CASSLRGVMETQYF
V: TRBV9; size: NA; CDR3: CASSASGNSYNEQFF
V: TRBV11-2; size: NA; CDR3: CASSSSGSFDTQYF
V: TRBV29-1; size: NA; CDR3: CSVDVEGGEPYEQYF
V: TRBV7-3; size: NA; CDR3: CASSIRASTEAFF
V: TRBV29-1; size: few; CDR3: CSVVYQDTDTQYF
V: TRBV5-6; size: NA; CDR3: CASSPTGSLNYEQYF
V: TRBV3-1/TRBV3-2; size: once; CDR3: CASSPGPQRQETQYF